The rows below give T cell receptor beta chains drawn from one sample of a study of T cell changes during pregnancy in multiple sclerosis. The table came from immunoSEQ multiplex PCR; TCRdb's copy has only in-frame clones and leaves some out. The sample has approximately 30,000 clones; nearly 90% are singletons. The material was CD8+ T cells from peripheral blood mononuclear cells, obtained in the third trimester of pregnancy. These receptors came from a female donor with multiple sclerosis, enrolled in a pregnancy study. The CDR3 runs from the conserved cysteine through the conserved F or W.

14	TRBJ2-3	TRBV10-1	CASSQLAITDTQYF
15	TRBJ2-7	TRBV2	CASSVGGGGGYEQYF
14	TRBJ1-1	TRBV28	CASSFGTPNTEAFF
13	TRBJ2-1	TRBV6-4	CASSVSPQGEQFF
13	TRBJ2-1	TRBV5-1	CASSPLGAGEQFF
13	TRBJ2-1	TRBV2	CASSDPPSNEQFF
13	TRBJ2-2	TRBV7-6	CASSLGRGLELFF
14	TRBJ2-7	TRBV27	CASSSLETNYEQYF
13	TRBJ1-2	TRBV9	CASSDRSSDGYTF
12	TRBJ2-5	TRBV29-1	CSGGMGAKTQYF
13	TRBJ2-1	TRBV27	CASSSERRTEQFF
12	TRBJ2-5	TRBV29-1	CSAVEGLETQYF
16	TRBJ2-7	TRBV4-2	CASSQELRGRSYEQYF
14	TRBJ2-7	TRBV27	CASSLSPGGYEQYF
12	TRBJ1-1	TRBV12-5	CASGSPGAEAFF